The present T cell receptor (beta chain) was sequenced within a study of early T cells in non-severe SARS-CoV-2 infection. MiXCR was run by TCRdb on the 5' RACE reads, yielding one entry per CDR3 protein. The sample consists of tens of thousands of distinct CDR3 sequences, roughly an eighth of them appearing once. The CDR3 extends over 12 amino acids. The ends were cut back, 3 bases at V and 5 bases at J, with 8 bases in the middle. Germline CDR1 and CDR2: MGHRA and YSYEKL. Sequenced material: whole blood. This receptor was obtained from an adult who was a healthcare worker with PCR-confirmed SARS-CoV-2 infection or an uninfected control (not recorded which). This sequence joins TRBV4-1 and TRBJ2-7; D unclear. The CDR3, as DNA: TGCGCCAGCAGCCATTCAGGTGACGAGCAGTACTTC. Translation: CASSHSGDEQYF.